What follows describes a single T cell receptor beta chain. This record belongs to a study of blood T cell repertoires in COVID-19. Method: immunoSEQ multiplex PCR; TCRdb's copy keeps in-frame clones and lacks some. Of some 230,000 clones listed, about 80% are singletons. CDR3 size: 13 residues. Trimming removed 4 bases from V and 11 bases from J; junction bases left unmatched: 11. The TCR sequence derives from a woman aged 55-69 years with acute or convalescent COVID-19. Sequencing was done on a sample of peripheral blood. The chain joins TRBV12-3 or TRBV12-4 to TRBJ2-7; 7 positions agree with TRBD2. The DNA of the CDR3 is TGTGCCAGCAGTTCCTCTAGCGGAGCGGTAAAGTACTTC. Translated: CASSSSSGAVKYF.